This T cell receptor beta chain was observed in a study of blood T cell repertoires in COVID-19. Methods used by the authors: Reference gene primer amplification in the assay estimated nucleated cell counts. Assay: immunoSEQ multiplex PCR; the TCRdb copy retains only in-frame clones and omits some. The D gene and trimming were derived from the DNA, and the V and J assignments and clone size from that table. The sample shows approximately 430,000 clones, roughly 88% of them seen only once. This clone has more than one count but fewer than ten. The germline V gene has CDR1 MNHEY and CDR2 SVGAGI. The CDR3 spans 16 residues. Trimming took off 0 bases at V and 6 bases at J, with 12 bases between the two ends.

This sequence originates from a woman aged 25-40 years with active or convalescent COVID-19. The sequenced sample was peripheral blood. The chain is built from TRBV6-5 and TRBJ1-6; D is perhaps TRBD1 (5 bases). CDR3: CASSYSKGAGNSPLHF. CDR3 in DNA: TGTGCCAGCAGTTACTCGAAAGGGGCAGGTAATTCACCCCTCCACTTT.